This TCR beta chain originates from a study of T cell changes during pregnancy in multiple sclerosis. The data were produced by immunoSEQ multiplex PCR, yet TCRdb's version contains in-frame clones alone and is incomplete. The data contain 45,000 to 65,000 clones, 85% to 95% of them seen just once; the ten biggest clones take up about 3%. With 3 bases removed from V and 5 bases from J, the gap between germline ends came to 5 bases. Per germline, CDR1 SGDLS and CDR2 YYNGEE. The length of the CDR3 is 12 residues. V usage is TRBV9 and J usage is TRBJ1-4; TRBD1 might be the D (5 bases). The source was CD8+ T cells from peripheral blood mononuclear cells, collected in the third trimester of pregnancy. This clonotype originated in a female donor with multiple sclerosis, enrolled in a pregnancy study. CDR3 DNA: TGTGCCAGCAGCGCAGGGAATGAAAAACTGTTTTTT. It codes for CASSAGNEKLFF. The full variable domain, rest sourced from reference TRBV9 and TRBJ1-4, is DSGVTQTPKHLITATGQRVTLRCSPRSGDLSVYWYQQSLDQGLQFLIQYYNGEERAKGNILERFSAQQFPDLHSELNLSSLELGDSALYFCASSAGNEKLFFGSGTQLSVL.